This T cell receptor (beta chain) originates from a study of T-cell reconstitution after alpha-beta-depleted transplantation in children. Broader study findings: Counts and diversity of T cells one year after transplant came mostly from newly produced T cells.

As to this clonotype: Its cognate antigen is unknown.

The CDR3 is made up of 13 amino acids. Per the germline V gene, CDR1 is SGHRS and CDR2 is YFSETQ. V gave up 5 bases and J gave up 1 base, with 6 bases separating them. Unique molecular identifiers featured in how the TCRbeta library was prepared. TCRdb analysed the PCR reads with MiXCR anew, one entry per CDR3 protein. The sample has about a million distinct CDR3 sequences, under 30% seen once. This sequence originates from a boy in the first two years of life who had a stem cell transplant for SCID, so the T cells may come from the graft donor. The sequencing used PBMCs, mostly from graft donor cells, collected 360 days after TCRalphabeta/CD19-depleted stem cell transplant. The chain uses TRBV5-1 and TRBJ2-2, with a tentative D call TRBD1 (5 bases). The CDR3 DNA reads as TGCGCCAGCAGGGGGCGGAACACCGGGGAGCTGTTTTTT. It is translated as CASRGRNTGELFF.